This T cell receptor beta chain was found in a study of T cell responses to AZD1222 COVID-19 vaccine. Study-wide context: Investigators merged groups given second doses at roughly 4 or roughly 12 weeks.

This clone was seen only once. Its antigen is unknown. From germline, CDR1 is SGHTA and CDR2 FQGNSA. Trimming removed 4 bases from V and 5 bases from J, with 11 bases in between. CDR3 size: 13 residues. General study points: Across spike, vaccine-associated CD4 TCRs were found, dominant at 160-218 and 743-854. Clonal diversity was possibly underestimated, and white British individuals and females predominated among donors. Increases in Spike-specific TCR breadth and depth were seen after two AZD1222 doses.

Repertoires were generated with immunoSEQ multiplex PCR, while TCRdb's copy carries only in-frame clones and drops some. Of around 140,000 clones in the sample, around nine tenths were seen once. The TCR originated in an adult in good health. The V and J genes are TRBV7-2 and TRBJ2-5; maybe TRBD1 (5 bases). The sample was peripheral blood, taken on day 0 of AZD1222 vaccination. The DNA of the CDR3 is TGTGCCAGCAGCTCACAGGTAACGGAGACCCAGTACTTC. Translation gives CASSSQVTETQYF. Looking up the rest from reference TRBV7-2 and TRBJ2-5 gives the full variable domain: GAGVSQSPSNKVTEKGKDVELRCDPISGHTALYWYRQSLGQGLEFLIYFQGNSAPDKSGLPSDRFSAERTGGSVSTLTIQRTQQEDSAVYLCASSSQVTETQYFGPGTRLLVL.